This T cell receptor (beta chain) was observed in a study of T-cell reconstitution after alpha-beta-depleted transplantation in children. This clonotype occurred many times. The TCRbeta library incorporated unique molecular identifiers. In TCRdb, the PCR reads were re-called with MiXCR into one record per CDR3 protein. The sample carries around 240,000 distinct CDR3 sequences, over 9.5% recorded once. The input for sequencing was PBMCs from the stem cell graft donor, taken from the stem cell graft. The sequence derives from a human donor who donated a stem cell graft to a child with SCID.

CDR3 region: CASSIGQGTDTQYF. For the CDR3, the DNA is TGCGCCAGCAGCATCGGACAGGGAACAGATACGCAGTATTTT. The V call is TRBV5-1, the J call TRBJ2-3; 8 bases align to TRBD1. The CDR3 has 14 residues. Germline V gene data show CDR1 as SGHRS and CDR2 as YFSETQ. With 4 bases clipped from V and 3 bases from J, the junction kept 4 bases outside the gene matches.